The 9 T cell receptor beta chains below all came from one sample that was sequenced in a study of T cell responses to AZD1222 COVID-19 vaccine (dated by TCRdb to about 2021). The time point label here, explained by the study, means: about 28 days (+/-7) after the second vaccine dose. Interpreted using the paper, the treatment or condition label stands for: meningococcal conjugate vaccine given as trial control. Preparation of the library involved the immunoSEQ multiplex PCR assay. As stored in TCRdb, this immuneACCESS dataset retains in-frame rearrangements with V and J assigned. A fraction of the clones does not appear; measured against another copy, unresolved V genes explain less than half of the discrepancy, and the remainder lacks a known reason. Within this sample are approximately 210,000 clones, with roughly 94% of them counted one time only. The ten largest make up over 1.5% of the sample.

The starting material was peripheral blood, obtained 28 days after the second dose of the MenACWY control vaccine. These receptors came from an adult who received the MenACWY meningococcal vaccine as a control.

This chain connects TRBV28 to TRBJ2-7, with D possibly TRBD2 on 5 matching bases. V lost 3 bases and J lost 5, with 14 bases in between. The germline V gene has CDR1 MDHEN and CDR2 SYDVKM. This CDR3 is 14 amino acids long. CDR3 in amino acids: CASSFSTQRDEQYF. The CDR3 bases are TGTGCCAGCAGTTTCTCGACACAGAGGGACGAGCAGTACTTC.

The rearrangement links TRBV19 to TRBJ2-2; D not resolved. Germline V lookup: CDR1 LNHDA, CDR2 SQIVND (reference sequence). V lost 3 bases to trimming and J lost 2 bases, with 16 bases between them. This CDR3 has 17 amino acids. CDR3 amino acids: CASSIRDLGSNTGELFF. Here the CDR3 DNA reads TGTGCCAGTAGTATCCGTGATCTAGGATCCAACACCGGGGAGCTGTTTTTT. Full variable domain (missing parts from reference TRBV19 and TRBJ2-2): DGGITQSPKYLFRKEGQNVTLSCEQNLNHDAMYWYRQDPGQGLRLIYYSQIVNDFQKGDIAEGYSVSREKKESFPLTVTSAQKNPTAFYLCASSIRDLGSNTGELFFGEGSRLTVL.

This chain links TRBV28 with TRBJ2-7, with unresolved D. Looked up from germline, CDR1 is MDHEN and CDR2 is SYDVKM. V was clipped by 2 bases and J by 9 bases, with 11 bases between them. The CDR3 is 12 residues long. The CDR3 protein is CASSLPRRRQYF. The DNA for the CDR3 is TGTGCCAGCAGTTTACCCCGCCGACGGCAGTACTTC.

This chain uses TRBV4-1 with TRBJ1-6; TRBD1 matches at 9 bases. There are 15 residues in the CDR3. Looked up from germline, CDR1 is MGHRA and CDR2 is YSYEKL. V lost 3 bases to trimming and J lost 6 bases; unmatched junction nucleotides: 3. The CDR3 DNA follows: TGCGCCAGCAGCCAGGGGGACAGGGCTAATTCACCCCTCCACTTT. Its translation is CASSQGDRANSPLHF.

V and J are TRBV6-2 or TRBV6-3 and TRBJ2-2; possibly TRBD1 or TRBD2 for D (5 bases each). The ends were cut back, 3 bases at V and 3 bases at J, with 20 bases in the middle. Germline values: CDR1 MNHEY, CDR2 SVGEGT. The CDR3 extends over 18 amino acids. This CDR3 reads CASSYSRMGTVDTGELFF. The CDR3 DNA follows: TGTGCCAGCAGTTATTCAAGGATGGGGACGGTTGACACCGGGGAGCTGTTTTTT.

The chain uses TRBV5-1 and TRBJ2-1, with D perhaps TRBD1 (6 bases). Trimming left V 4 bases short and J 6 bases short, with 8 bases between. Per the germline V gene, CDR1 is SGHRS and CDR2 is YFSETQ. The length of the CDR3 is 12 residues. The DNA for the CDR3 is TGCGCCAGCAGCGAACAGGGCAATGAGCAGTTCTTC. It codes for CASSEQGNEQFF.

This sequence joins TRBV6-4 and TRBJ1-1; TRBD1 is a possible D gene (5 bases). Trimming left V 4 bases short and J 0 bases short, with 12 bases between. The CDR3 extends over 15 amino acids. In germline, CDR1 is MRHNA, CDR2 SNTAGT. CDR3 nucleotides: TGTGCCAGCAGTGCCTCGACAGTCATGAACACTGAAGCTTTCTTT. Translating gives CASSASTVMNTEAFF.

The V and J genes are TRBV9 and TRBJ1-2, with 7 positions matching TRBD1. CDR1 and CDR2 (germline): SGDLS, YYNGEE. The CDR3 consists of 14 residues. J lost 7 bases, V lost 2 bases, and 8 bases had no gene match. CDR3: CASSVDTGDRGYTF. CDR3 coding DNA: TGTGCCAGCAGCGTGGATACAGGGGACCGTGGCTACACCTTC.

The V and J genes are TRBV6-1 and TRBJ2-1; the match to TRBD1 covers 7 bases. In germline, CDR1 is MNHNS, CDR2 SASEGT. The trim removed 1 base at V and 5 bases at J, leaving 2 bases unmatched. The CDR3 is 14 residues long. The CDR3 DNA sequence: TGTGCCAGCAGTGAAGGACAGGGACACAATGAGCAGTTCTTC. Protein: CASSEGQGHNEQFF.